Listed below are T cell receptor beta chains from one sample, sequenced in a study of control samples from healthy donors and cancer patients. Clones were sequenced by immunoSEQ multiplex PCR, and TCRdb holds only the in-frame ones, with some missing. The sample records 110,000 to 150,000 clones, 91% being singletons. Sample: blood. The source of these receptors is a man aged 18 to 35 in good health. Both conserved end residues are part of each CDR3. The D gene is left open where the match is weak. Clone size appears in some rows only: once, few, many, or a class for an expanded clone.

D,V,size,J,DNA,CDR3
TRBD2,TRBV9,once,TRBJ2-3,TGTGCCAGCCGGGCAGCGGGGGCCCTCACAGATACGCAGTATTTT,CASRAAGALTDTQYF
.,TRBV7-9,few,TRBJ2-1,TGTGCCAGCAGCTCACAACGACAGATGCTCGACTACAATGAGCAGTTCTTC,CASSSQRQMLDYNEQFF
.,TRBV3-1/TRBV3-2,.,TRBJ2-7,TGTGCCAGCAGCCAAGCGCGGGGCCTGTCTTACGAGCAGTACTTC,CASSQARGLSYEQYF
.,TRBV7-2,.,TRBJ2-7,TGTGCCAGCAGCTTAAATTACCTGTACGAGCAGTACTTC,CASSLNYLYEQYF
.,TRBV5-1,.,TRBJ1-2,TGCGCCAGCAGCTCCGGGGGGGATTCAATAGGTGGCTACACCTTC,CASSSGGDSIGGYTF
TRBD2,TRBV7-3,.,TRBJ2-1,TGTGCCAGCAGCAGCGGGGGGCCCTACAATGAGCAGTTCTTC,CASSSGGPYNEQFF
TRBD1,TRBV6-2/TRBV6-3,.,TRBJ2-5,TGTGCCAGCAGTAGAGGACAGGGCGTTGGTGGGGAAGAGACCCAGTACTTC,CASSRGQGVGGEETQYF
.,TRBV25-1,.,TRBJ1-1,TGTGCCAGCCCATTGCCGGACAGAGACAGGCCCATGAACACTGAAGCTTTCTTT,CASPLPDRDRPMNTEAFF
.,TRBV27,.,TRBJ2-2,TGTGCCAGCAGTTTAGCCAGGGAGAACACCGGGGAGCTGTTTTTT,CASSLARENTGELFF
TRBD2,TRBV27,.,TRBJ2-7,TGTGCCAGCAGTCCCAGGGGGAGACTAGCGGGGGGCCCCACCTCCTACGAGCAGTACTTC,CASSPRGRLAGGPTSYEQYF
.,TRBV9,.,TRBJ1-1,TGTGCCAGCAGCGTAGCCGGGGGAGGCAGAGCTTTCTTT,CASSVAGGGRAFF
TRBD1,TRBV5-1,.,TRBJ1-1,TGCGCCAGCAGCTTGGCGGCAGGGGGTACTGAAGCTTTCTTT,CASSLAAGGTEAFF